The source of this TCR beta chain is a study of OX40 agonist ivuxolimab in advanced cancers. Turning to the study itself: Ivuxolimab is a fully human IgG2 antibody that activates OX40 (CD134). Three patients showed partial responses: one hepatocellular carcinoma and two cutaneous melanoma cases. Dose-escalation patients suffered from hepatocellular carcinoma, melanoma, renal cell or head and neck cancer. Notes on the study in general: Both blood CD4+ and CD8+ T cells showed clonal growth by week 6 at 0.1 to 3.0 mg/kg.

Assay used: immunoSEQ multiplex PCR; TCRdb lists only in-frame clones, some missing. This table has 43,000 or so clones, roughly 87% appearing once. V was shortened by 1 base and J by 5 bases, with 9 bases between the two germline ends. This CDR3 is 13 amino acids long. Germline V lookup: CDR1 LNHDA, CDR2 SQIVND (reference sequence). About this clone: Its specificity is unknown.

The V call is TRBV19, the J call TRBJ2-7; D is uncertain. The clonotype was recovered from an adult with an advanced solid tumor such as melanoma, head and neck, liver or kidney cancer. The sequenced sample was CD4+ or CD8+ T cells sorted from blood, obtained in a trial of the OX40 agonist ivuxolimab. The CDR3 DNA sequence: TGTGCCAGTAGTATAGCCGGCATTAACGAGCAGTACTTC. Translating it yields CASSIAGINEQYF.